Listed here are 19 T cell receptor beta chains from one sample, sequenced in a study of CD8+ T cells in alopecia areata. Extracted RNA was reverse transcribed, and the resulting cDNA served as sequencing template. The data were produced by immunoSEQ multiplex PCR, yet TCRdb's version contains in-frame clones alone and is incomplete. The repertoire has more than 150,000 clones, 50% to 60% of them found once; the top ten carry roughly 14%. The sequencing used CD4+ T cells sorted from blood, collected at week 0. The receptor set was obtained from a human donor with alopecia areata.

A few counts support this clone. The J gene is TRBJ2-1, the V gene TRBV7-9, with TRBD2 as a possible D gene (6 bases). In germline, CDR1 is SEHNR, CDR2 FQNEAQ (reference sequence). The CDR3 spans 13 residues. V lost 4 bases, J lost 4 bases, and 8 bases lay in between. This chain's CDR3 is CASSWGEYNEQFF. DNA of the CDR3: TGTGCCAGCAGCTGGGGGGAGTACAATGAGCAGTTCTTC.

This chain joins TRBV2 and TRBJ2-4, with D unclear. With 3 bases removed from V and 0 bases from J, the gap between germline ends came to 9 bases. Germline lookup yields CDR1 SNHLY and CDR2 FYNNEI. This CDR3 has 15 residues. CDR3 loop: CASSDRFLAKNIQYF. CDR3 DNA: TGTGCCAGCAGTGATAGGTTCCTAGCCAAAAACATTCAGTACTTC.

J is TRBJ2-3 and V is TRBV29-1; D call uncertain. This CDR3 has 13 amino acids. The V end lost 3 bases, the J end lost 2 bases, and 9 bases lay between the germline ends. Germline V CDR1 and CDR2: SQVTM, ANQGSEA. The CDR3 loop reads CSVEIGITDTQYF. DNA for the CDR3: TGCAGCGTTGAGATAGGGATCACAGATACGCAGTATTTT.

The table lists this clone with a few counts. The gene calls are TRBV27 and TRBJ1-2; 7 bases line up with TRBD1. The CDR3 is 15 residues long. V gave up 6 bases and J gave up 8 bases; unmatched junction bases: 15. Germline V gives CDR1 MNHEY, CDR2 SMNVEV (reference sequence). Here the CDR3 DNA reads TGTGCCAGCAGCGAACTAGCGACAGGGTTGAGAGGCTACACCTTC. Protein: CASSELATGLRGYTF.

This sequence joins TRBV6-1 and TRBJ2-7; 7 bases align to TRBD2. J was trimmed by 4 bases and V by 0 bases; bases with no gene match: 9. The germline gives CDR1 MNHNS, CDR2 SASEGT. This CDR3 spans 16 amino acids. This chain's CDR3 is CASSEARDGGKYEQYF. The CDR3 DNA is TGTGCCAGCAGTGAAGCGCGTGACGGGGGGAAGTACGAGCAGTACTTC.

This sequence joins TRBV18 and TRBJ1-5; D may be TRBD1 (5 bases). Per the germline V gene, CDR1 is KGHSH and CDR2 is LQKENI. Trimming removed 1 base at V and 3 bases at J, with 10 bases between. The CDR3 is made up of 15 amino acids. The CDR3 region is CASSPQKGDNQPQHF. In nucleotides, the CDR3 is TGTGCCAGCTCACCACAAAAAGGGGACAATCAGCCCCAGCATTTT.

The rearrangement links TRBV7-9 to TRBJ1-2; 7 nucleotides align to TRBD1. Germline V lookup: CDR1 SEHNR, CDR2 FQNEAQ (reference sequence). The junction had 9 bases not matched to a gene; V was cut back by 5 bases and J by 3 bases. This CDR3 comprises 15 residues. The CDR3: CASSDPRDSYYGYTF. The CDR3 DNA reads as TGTGCCAGCAGCGATCCCCGGGACAGCTACTATGGCTACACCTTC.

The chain employs TRBV23-1 and TRBJ1-5; D is perhaps TRBD1 (6 bases). TRBV23-1 is filed as an ORF, its function uncertain. The V end was cut by 1 base, the J end by 9 bases, with 13 bases between. The CDR3 totals 14 residues. CDR3 protein: CASSQFEGGPPQHF. The CDR3 DNA reads TGCGCCAGCAGTCAATTCGAGGGGGGACCGCCCCAGCATTTT.

The chain has TRBV7-2 and TRBJ1-2; D is uncertain. Trimming pared 4 bases from V and 5 bases from J, leaving 2 bases between. The CDR3 extends over 10 amino acids. Germline loops: CDR1 SGHTA, CDR2 FQGNSA. The CDR3 sequence: CASSSYGYTF. CDR3 DNA sequence: TGTGCCAGCAGCTCATATGGCTACACCTTC.

The V gene is TRBV2, the J gene TRBJ1-2; D remains unclear. The CDR3 is 12 amino acids. V was pared by 8 bases and J by 5 bases, with 12 bases between. CDR1 SNHLY and CDR2 FYNNEI come from the germline V gene. The DNA for the CDR3 is TGTGCCAGCTCAATGAGGGAGTATGGCTACACCTTC. It specifies CASSMREYGYTF.

This clone was recorded a few times. The CDR3 DNA sequence: TGTGCCAGCAGCAAAGTGGATGGTCACCAGAACACTGAAGCTTTCTTT. Its protein is CASSKVDGHQNTEAFF. The rearrangement joins TRBV21-1 to TRBJ1-1. TRBV21-1 is given as a pseudogene. The CDR3 loop spans 16 amino acids.

The chain is built from TRBV29-1 and TRBJ2-7; 7 positions match TRBD1. J lost 6 bases, V lost 7 bases, and 9 bases had no gene match. There are 12 residues in the CDR3. Germline V gene sequence: CDR1 SQVTM, CDR2 ANQGSEA. In nucleotides, the CDR3 is TGCAGCGCAACAGGGGCGTGGAGCGAGCAGTACTTC. This codes for CSATGAWSEQYF.

This clone was seen only a few times. This chain links TRBV30 with TRBJ2-7; maybe TRBD2 (5 bases). V was cut by 6 bases and J by 2 bases, with 17 bases left in between. The CDR3 contains 14 residues. CDR1 and CDR2 from the germline V gene are GTSNPN and SVGIG (reference sequence). The CDR3 loop is CACPRPGTTYEQYF. DNA for the CDR3: TGTGCCTGTCCTCGCCCGGGAACAACCTACGAGCAGTACTTC.

V gene TRBV29-1 combines with J gene TRBJ2-7, with 9 bases that match TRBD2. This CDR3 region has 15 residues. Germline-derived CDR1 and CDR2 are SQVTM and ANQGSEA. Trimming cost V 1 base and J 3 bases; bases outside gene matches: 7. Written as DNA, the CDR3 is TGCAGCGTTGAAGTTAATCTAGCGGGACTCTACGAGCAGTACTTC. It specifies CSVEVNLAGLYEQYF.

The chain is built from TRBV15 and TRBJ1-5, with D possibly TRBD1 on 5 matching bases. CDR3 length: 16 amino acids. Trimming cost V 0 bases and J 8 bases, with 17 bases left between them. Germline-derived CDR1 and CDR2 are LNHNV and YYDKDF (reference sequence). The CDR3 DNA is TGTGCCACCAGCAGAGATGTCTTTGGAGGGGTCGAGCCCCAGCATTTT. Translated: CATSRDVFGGVEPQHF.

The chain recombines TRBV29-1 with TRBJ1-1; weak D call: TRBD1 (6 bases). CDR3 size: 13 residues. Trimming took off 3 bases at V and 10 bases at J, with 18 bases between the two ends. Germline-derived CDR1 and CDR2 are SQVTM and ANQGSEA. The CDR3 region is CSVDDTLKGGAFF. CDR3 coding DNA: TGCAGCGTTGATGATACACTAAAAGGGGGAGCTTTCTTT.

The J gene is TRBJ2-5, the V gene TRBV9; 9 nucleotides match TRBD2. The CDR3 has 14 residues. In germline, CDR1 is SGDLS, CDR2 YYNGEE. V lost 5 bases and J lost 7; bases outside the gene matches: 9. The CDR3 DNA is TGTGCCAGCAGGGGTAGCGGGGGACGTTTGACCCAGTACTTC. It yields the protein CASRGSGGRLTQYF.

The J gene is TRBJ2-3, the V gene TRBV5-1; D uncertain. The V and J ends lost 3 bases and 6 bases respectively, with 8 bases between them. Germline lookup yields CDR1 SGHRS and CDR2 YFSETQ. This CDR3 region has 12 residues. CDR3 amino acids: CASSYGRDTQYF. CDR3 in DNA: TGCGCCAGCAGCTACGGACGGGATACGCAGTATTTT.

The chain has TRBV5-6 and TRBJ2-2; possibly TRBD2 for D (5 bases). Germline V CDR1 and CDR2: SGHDT, YYEEEE. V lost 2 bases and J lost 4, with 15 bases in between. There are 16 residues in the CDR3. The CDR3 DNA reads as TGTGCCAGCAGCTTCGTACGAGGGCTTGGCACCGGGGAGCTGTTTTTT. This encodes CASSFVRGLGTGELFF.